What follows are 10 T cell receptor beta chains derived from one specimen sequenced in a study of shared clonotypes between healthy human individuals. Using immunoSEQ multiplex PCR, the repertoire was profiled, and TCRdb retains in-frame clones only, with some absent. The sample contains some 1 million clones, under 80% of which appear only once. The sample consisted of memory CD4+ T cells sorted from blood. Indicated subset: CD45RA-negative fraction. These receptor sequences come from a man aged 18 to 30 in good health.

The chain employs TRBV21-1 and TRBJ2-5. TRBV21-1 is termed a pseudogene. CDR3 size: 14 residues. CDR3 DNA sequence: TGTGCCAGCAGCAAAGTGAAGTACCAAGAGACCCAGTACTTC. Its protein is CASSKVKYQETQYF.

The chain employs TRBV11-1 and TRBJ2-5, with D perhaps being TRBD1 or TRBD2 (6 bases each). Germline V CDR1 and CDR2: SGHAT, FQDESV (reference sequence). The V gene lost 5 bases and the J gene lost 4 bases, with 17 bases spanning the gap. The CDR3 is 15 residues long. The CDR3 here is CASSGGPGRIETQYF. The CDR3 DNA sequence: TGTGCCAGCAGCGGGGGGCCAGGCAGGATAGAGACCCAGTACTTC.

The chain joins TRBV10-3 to TRBJ1-2, with 7 bases identical to TRBD1. The CDR3 loop spans 15 amino acids. The germline V gene encodes CDR1 ENHRY and CDR2 SYGVKD. V shed 6 bases and J 0 bases; nucleotides not matched to a gene: 7. The CDR3, as DNA: TGTGCCATCAGGTTTGACGGGACAGCTAACTATGGCTACACCTTC. Its protein is CAIRFDGTANYGYTF.

With regard to this clone: A clone one base away is much larger, so this may be a read error. The J gene is TRBJ1-1, the V gene TRBV5-4; D remains ambiguous. Germline V gene data show CDR1 as SGHNT and CDR2 as YYREEE (reference sequence). CDR3 size: 13 residues. The germline V and J ends were trimmed by 1 base and 1 base, with 5 bases remaining between them. Here the CDR3 reads CASSLRENTEAFF. The CDR3 DNA reads as TGTGCCAGCAGCTTGAGAGAGAACACTGAAGCTTTCTTT.

The chain has TRBV11-1 and TRBJ2-1; D perhaps matches TRBD1 (6 bases). This CDR3 is built from 15 residues. The germline V gene encodes CDR1 SGHAT and CDR2 FQDESV (reference sequence). V dropped 4 bases and J dropped 5 bases, with 15 bases sitting between them. The chain's CDR3 is CASSYKDRGHNEQFF. The CDR3 region has the DNA TGTGCCAGCAGCTACAAGGACAGAGGACACAATGAGCAGTTCTTC.

In this sample, this clone turned up many times. The chain links TRBV11-3 to TRBJ2-2, with D maybe TRBD2 (5 bases). Germline V gives CDR1 SGHNT, CDR2 YENEEA. This CDR3 is built from 15 residues. V was shortened by 5 bases and J by 2 bases, with 12 bases between the two germline ends. For the CDR3, the DNA is TGTGCCAGCAGCCACTTCCGGGAAAACACCGGGGAGCTGTTTTTT. This encodes CASSHFRENTGELFF.

The chain carries TRBV5-1 and TRBJ1-1; 7 bases match TRBD1. The trim removed 0 bases at V and 0 bases at J, leaving 5 bases unmatched. The CDR3 runs 16 residues. The germline CDR1 and CDR2 sequences are SGHRS and YFSETQ. The CDR3: CASSLGLGQVNTEAFF. CDR3 nucleotide sequence: TGCGCCAGCAGCTTGGGCTTAGGACAGGTGAACACTGAAGCTTTCTTT.

The V and J genes are TRBV6-1 and TRBJ1-5, with D perhaps matching TRBD1 (5 bases). V dropped 4 bases and J dropped 0 bases, with 10 bases sitting between them. This CDR3 has 15 amino acids. In germline, CDR1 is MNHNS, CDR2 SASEGT. Here the CDR3 DNA reads TGTGCCAGCAGTGGCGGGGACTATAGCAATCAGCCCCAGCATTTT. Protein product: CASSGGDYSNQPQHF.

The gene calls are TRBV5-6 and TRBJ2-5; D not certain. Trimming took 3 bases from V and 2 from J, leaving 8 bases between them. Per the germline V gene, CDR1 is SGHDT and CDR2 is YYEEEE. The CDR3 contains 13 residues. DNA for the CDR3: TGTGCCAGCAGCTGGACCTTTCAAGAGACCCAGTACTTC. This translates into CASSWTFQETQYF.

This chain uses TRBV5-6 with TRBJ1-3; TRBD1 matches 9 bases. The junction had 5 bases not matched to a gene; V was cut back by 4 bases and J by 0 bases. The CDR3 is made up of 16 amino acids. Germline V gene data show CDR1 as SGHDT and CDR2 as YYEEEE. The CDR3 loop is CASSRPGQGSGNTIYF. CDR3 nucleotides: TGTGCCAGCAGCAGACCGGGACAGGGCTCTGGAAACACCATATATTTT.